These 23 T cell receptor beta chains originate from one sample sequenced in a study of OX40 agonist ivuxolimab in advanced cancers. Measured with immunoSEQ multiplex PCR; TCRdb has only the in-frame clones, and not every one. The sample gives 80,000 to 85,000 clones, more than 70% of which show up once; approximately 6.5% is in the top ten. This specimen consisted of CD4+ or CD8+ T cells sorted from blood, obtained in a trial of the OX40 agonist ivuxolimab. Source of these receptors: an adult with an advanced solid tumor such as melanoma, head and neck, liver or kidney cancer.

The chain combines TRBV7-3 with TRBJ2-7, with D hard to call. The length of the CDR3 is 12 residues. Deletions cut 2 bases from V and 6 bases from J, with 8 bases between. Germline V gives CDR1 SGHTA, CDR2 FQGTGA. In nucleotides, the CDR3 is TGTGCCAGCAGCTTAGGGTCGGGCGAGCAGTACTTC. Its translation: CASSLGSGEQYF. Filled out from reference TRBV7-3 and TRBJ2-7, the complete variable domain reads GAGVSQTPSNKVTEKGKYVELRCDPISGHTALYWYRQSLGQGPEFLIYFQGTGAADDSGLPNDRFFAVRPEGSVSTLKIQRTERGDSAVYLCASSLGSGEQYFGPGTRLTVT.

The CDR3 reads CASSLTGPHEQYF. The CDR3 bases are TGTGCCAGCAGCTTAACAGGGCCCCACGAGCAGTACTTC. J is TRBJ2-7 and V is TRBV7-2; a weak D match, TRBD1 (6 bases). Deletions cut 2 bases from V and 5 bases from J, with 10 bases between. The CDR3 totals 13 residues. CDR1 SGHTA and CDR2 FQGNSA come from the germline V gene.

The chain uses TRBV6-6 and TRBJ1-4, with D maybe TRBD1 (5 bases). Trimming left V 2 bases short and J 8 bases short, with 15 bases between. The CDR3 runs to 15 residues. Germline CDR1 and CDR2: MNHNY and SVGAGI (reference sequence). The CDR3 loop reads CASSYVGDLDEKLFF. The CDR3 bases are TGTGCCAGCAGTTACGTAGGGGACTTGGACGAAAAACTGTTTTTT.

The chain links TRBV29-1 to TRBJ2-1; no clear D gene. The CDR3 sequence is 12 residues long. V dropped 2 bases and J dropped 5 bases, with 7 bases sitting between them. The germline gives CDR1 SQVTM, CDR2 ANQGSEA. CDR3 residues: CSVEIQNNEQFF. As DNA, the CDR3 is TGCAGCGTTGAAATACAGAACAATGAGCAGTTCTTC.

CDR3 in amino acids: CASSLEGGFRDTQYF. The CDR3, as DNA: TGTGCCAGCAGCTTAGAGGGGGGCTTTAGGGATACGCAGTATTTT. The chain uses TRBV7-8 and TRBJ2-3, with D possibly being TRBD1 or TRBD2 (6 bases each). Trimming pared 1 base from V and 6 bases from J, leaving 14 bases between. Per germline, CDR1 SGHVS and CDR2 FQNEAQ. This CDR3 has 15 residues.

CDR3 amino acids: CASSFNAGIGGYTF. The CDR3 region has the DNA TGTGCCAGCAGCTTCAATGCGGGGATCGGTGGCTACACCTTC. V is TRBV5-6 and J is TRBJ1-2; D not certain. CDR3 length equals 14 residues. Deletions cut 2 bases from V and 7 bases from J, with 15 bases between. Germline CDR1 SGHDT, CDR2 YYEEEE. Using reference TRBV5-6 and TRBJ1-2 for the parts outside the CDR3, the full variable domain is DAGVTQSPTHLIKTRGQQVTLRCSPKSGHDTVSWYQQALGQGPQFIFQYYEEEERQRGNFPDRFSGHQFPNYSSELNVNALLLGDSALYLCASSFNAGIGGYTFGSGTRLTVV.

Concerning this clone itself: Relative to the germline gene, one junction end is altered; a read error may explain this. The chain carries TRBV6-4 and TRBJ2-3; 8 bases fit TRBD2. The germline V gene has CDR1 MRHNA and CDR2 SNTAGT. This CDR3 contains 14 residues. The CDR3, as DNA: TGTACCAGCAGTCGCGGGGGGAGCACAGATACGCAGTATTTT. It specifies CTSSRGGSTDTQYF.

In its sample, this clone was seen once. The chain carries TRBV5-6 and TRBJ1-3, with D tentatively TRBD1 (6 bases). Between the trimmed V and J ends, which lost 2 bases and 0 bases, there was a span of 21 bases. The CDR3 is 19 residues long. Per germline, CDR1 SGHDT and CDR2 YYEEEE. The DNA of the CDR3 is TGTGCCAGCAGCTTCTTGCAAGTACAGGGAATATTCTCTGGAAACACCATATATTTT. It encodes CASSFLQVQGIFSGNTIYF.

The chain couples TRBV5-1 to TRBJ2-7; 10 bases are a match to TRBD1. The junction had 14 bases not matched to a gene; V was cut back by 3 bases and J by 2 bases. The CDR3 is made up of 18 amino acids. From germline, CDR1 is SGHRS and CDR2 YFSETQ. The CDR3 DNA reads TGCGCCAGCAGCTGGAGTCCCGGGACAGGGGTAAAGACCTACGAGCAGTACTTC. Amino acid sequence: CASSWSPGTGVKTYEQYF.

This clone was seen a few times. J is TRBJ2-3 and V is TRBV14, with no clear D. From germline, CDR1 is SGHDN and CDR2 FVKESK. V was clipped by 5 bases and J by 1 base, with 16 bases between them. The CDR3 spans 16 residues. The CDR3 loop is CASSSTMGMGTDTQYF. CDR3 DNA: TGTGCCAGCAGCTCCACAATGGGTATGGGCACAGATACGCAGTATTTT.

This chain connects TRBV29-1 to TRBJ2-7, with 11 positions matching TRBD1. Trimming took 4 bases from V and 5 from J; bases not matched to a gene: 7. The CDR3 sequence is 14 residues long. Germline CDR1 SQVTM, CDR2 ANQGSEA. In DNA form, the CDR3 reads TGCAGCGTTGTAGGTTGGACAGGGGGCAACGAGCAGTACTTC. Protein sequence: CSVVGWTGGNEQYF.

The gene calls are TRBV27 and TRBJ1-3, with D possibly being TRBD1 (6 bases). The CDR3 covers 15 residues. Germline values: CDR1 MNHEY, CDR2 SMNVEV (reference sequence). V lost 6 bases to trimming and J lost 0 bases, with 12 bases between them. The CDR3 DNA reads as TGTGCCAGCAGACTTAGACAGGACTCTGGAAACACCATATATTTT. This translates into CASRLRQDSGNTIYF.

The genes are TRBV11-2 and TRBJ2-3; 9 bases line up with TRBD1. Per germline, CDR1 SGHAT and CDR2 FQNNGV. The length of the CDR3 is 15 residues. Trimming cost V 5 bases and J 2 bases; bases outside gene matches: 5. The CDR3 DNA is TGTGCCAGCAGCCTTGGGACAGGGCCCACAGATACGCAGTATTTT. Its translation is CASSLGTGPTDTQYF.

The chain links TRBV6-5 to TRBJ1-1; the D gene is possibly TRBD1 (5 bases). Per germline, CDR1 MNHEY and CDR2 SVGAGI. V lost 5 bases and J 7 bases, leaving 11 bases between the germline ends. The CDR3 contains 12 residues. The CDR3 is CASSLGRSEAFF. The CDR3 coding sequence is TGTGCCAGCAGTCTGGGACGGAGTGAAGCTTTCTTT.

Here the CDR3 DNA reads TGCGCCAGCAGCCTCGGACCGAATGAAAAACTGTTTTTT. This translates into CASSLGPNEKLFF. This chain uses TRBV4-1 with TRBJ1-4; D uncertain. The CDR3 loop spans 13 amino acids. V lost 4 bases, J lost 5 bases, and 8 bases lay in between. Germline V gene sequence: CDR1 MGHRA, CDR2 YSYEKL.

This clone was found once. The chain is built from TRBV5-1 and TRBJ2-5; D possibly corresponds to TRBD2 (6 bases). In germline, CDR1 is SGHRS, CDR2 YFSETQ. V was shortened by 0 bases and J by 3 bases, with 9 bases between the two germline ends. The CDR3 has 14 residues. CDR3 amino acids: CASSLADYEETQYF. Written as DNA, the CDR3 is TGCGCCAGCAGCTTGGCGGACTATGAAGAGACCCAGTACTTC.

The chain employs TRBV5-6 and TRBJ1-6; maybe TRBD1 (5 bases). The CDR3 covers 14 residues. The germline CDR1 and CDR2 sequences are SGHDT and YYEEEE. V was shortened by 3 bases and J by 4 bases, with 8 bases between the two germline ends. The CDR3 bases are TGTGCCAGCAGCTCCCAGGGTTATAATTCACCCCTCCACTTT. Amino acid sequence: CASSSQGYNSPLHF.

V gene TRBV7-9 combines with J gene TRBJ1-5; D call uncertain. The length of the CDR3 is 13 residues. Trimming took 3 bases from V and 5 from J, leaving 8 bases between them. From germline, CDR1 is SEHNR and CDR2 FQNEAQ (reference sequence). CDR3 sequence: CASSFQVDQPQHF. Written as DNA, the CDR3 is TGTGCCAGCAGCTTCCAGGTAGATCAGCCCCAGCATTTT.

Concerning this clone itself: Sequence at one end of the junction differs from germline and may be a read error. The rearrangement uses TRBV7-9 and TRBJ1-2; TRBD1 matches at 9 bases. Germline CDR1 is SEHNR and CDR2 is FQNEAQ (reference sequence). The CDR3 spans 12 residues. This CDR3 reads CASSSKDRGGEF. For the CDR3, the DNA is TGTGCCAGCAGCTCGAAGGACAGGGGAGGAGAGTTC. Full variable domain (rest looked up from reference TRBV7-9 and TRBJ1-2): DTGVSQNPRHKITKRGQNVTFRCDPISEHNRLYWYRQTLGQGPEFLTYFQNEAQLEKSRLLSDRFSAERPKGSFSTLEIQRTEQGDSAMYLCASSSKDRGGEFGSGTRLTVV.

The rearrangement uses TRBV6-1 and TRBJ1-2, with D tentatively TRBD1 (6 bases). Trimming took off 7 bases at V and 4 bases at J, with 19 bases between the two ends. The CDR3 consists of 15 residues. The germline gives CDR1 MNHNS, CDR2 SASEGT. Here the CDR3 DNA reads TGTGCCAGCAACGAGGGCGGGGGCCCCATCTATGGCTACACCTTC. It is translated as CASNEGGGPIYGYTF.

The rearrangement uses TRBV29-1 and TRBJ2-2, with a possible D match to TRBD2 (5 bases). CDR1 SQVTM and CDR2 ANQGSEA come from the germline V gene. The CDR3 loop spans 13 amino acids. V was pared by 6 bases and J by 4 bases, with 12 bases between. Here the CDR3 reads CSVGEGLTGELFF. The DNA for the CDR3 is TGCAGCGTCGGTGAAGGACTCACCGGGGAGCTGTTTTTT.

The chain is built from TRBV2 and TRBJ2-3, with D perhaps TRBD1 (6 bases). The CDR3 length is 15 residues. Germline V gene sequence: CDR1 SNHLY, CDR2 FYNNEI. With 6 bases removed from V and 0 bases from J, the gap between germline ends came to 13 bases. The CDR3, as DNA: TGTGCCAGCAGCGGGAAGGGGGAGAGCACAGATACGCAGTATTTT. This sequence encodes CASSGKGESTDTQYF.

The V and J genes are TRBV14 and TRBJ1-3; a weak D match, TRBD1 (5 bases). The CDR3 is made up of 15 amino acids. The V and J ends lost 4 bases and 4 bases respectively, with 14 bases between them. The germline V gene encodes CDR1 SGHDN and CDR2 FVKESK. The CDR3 nucleotides are TGTGCCAGCAGCCTCGGGACTCATCGCGGAAACACCATATATTTT. Translating gives CASSLGTHRGNTIYF.